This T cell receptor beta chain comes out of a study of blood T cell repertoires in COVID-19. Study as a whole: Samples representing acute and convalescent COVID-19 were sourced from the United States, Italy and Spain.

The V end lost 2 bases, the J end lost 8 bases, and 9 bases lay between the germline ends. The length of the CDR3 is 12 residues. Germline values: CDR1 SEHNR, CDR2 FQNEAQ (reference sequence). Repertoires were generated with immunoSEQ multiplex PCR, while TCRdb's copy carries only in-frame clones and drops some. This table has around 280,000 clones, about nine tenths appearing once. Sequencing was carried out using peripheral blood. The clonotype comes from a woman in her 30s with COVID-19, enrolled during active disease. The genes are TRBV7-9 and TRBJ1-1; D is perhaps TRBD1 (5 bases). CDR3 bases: TGTGCCAGCAGCTTAAGGCCAGGGGAAGCTTTCTTT. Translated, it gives CASSLRPGEAFF.